This T cell receptor beta chain was sequenced in a study of blood T cell repertoires in COVID-19. In the study overall: Spain, Italy and the United States supplied samples that represented acute and convalescent COVID-19. In each case, the material was cDNA or gDNA derived from T cells, B-cell-depleted T cells, or PBMCs.

The V segment lost 3 bases and the J segment 4 bases; nucleotides outside the gene matches: 11. Germline CDR1 and CDR2: SGDLS and YYNGEE. The CDR3 runs to 18 residues. In the original analysis: Estimation of nucleated cell counts was performed using reference gene primer amplification. Generated by immunoSEQ multiplex PCR, the TCRdb table keeps only in-frame clones and is missing some. V and J calls and clone size are copied from that table; D and trimming were computed from the DNA. The data contain 250,000 or so clones, 83% of them singletons. This TCR derives from a human donor in a cohort sampled during active COVID-19. Sequenced input: peripheral blood. V and J are TRBV9 and TRBJ2-2, with 11 nucleotides matching TRBD2. DNA for the CDR3: TGTGCCAGCAGCGACGGACTAGCGGGCGCTTCGATCACCGGGGAGCTGTTTTTT. It is translated as CASSDGLAGASITGELFF.